The following is a TCR beta chain sequence with its context. The V end lost 8 bases, the J end lost 4 bases, and 17 bases lay between the germline ends. The V gene's germline CDR1 is MNHNY and CDR2 SVGAGI (reference sequence). CDR3 length: 14 residues. This entry is derived from a study of cytomegalovirus exposure and HLA in healthy donors. Study in general: Earlier sequencing of about 179 million T cells yielded fewer than 140 million unique TCR beta sequences.

It was with 60 Vbeta and 13 Jbeta primers that the PCR ran. Using immunoSEQ multiplex PCR, the repertoire was profiled, and TCRdb retains in-frame clones only, with some absent. Among about 120,000 clones listed, about 84% were seen once. Sequencing input: PBMCs. V gene TRBV6-6 combines with J gene TRBJ1-1; TRBD1 might be the D (6 bases). The origin of this receptor is a man aged 18 to 30 in good health and CMV-seropositive. The CDR3 region is CASANRDGPTEAFF. Here the CDR3 DNA reads TGTGCCAGCGCCAACAGGGATGGCCCCACTGAAGCTTTCTTT.